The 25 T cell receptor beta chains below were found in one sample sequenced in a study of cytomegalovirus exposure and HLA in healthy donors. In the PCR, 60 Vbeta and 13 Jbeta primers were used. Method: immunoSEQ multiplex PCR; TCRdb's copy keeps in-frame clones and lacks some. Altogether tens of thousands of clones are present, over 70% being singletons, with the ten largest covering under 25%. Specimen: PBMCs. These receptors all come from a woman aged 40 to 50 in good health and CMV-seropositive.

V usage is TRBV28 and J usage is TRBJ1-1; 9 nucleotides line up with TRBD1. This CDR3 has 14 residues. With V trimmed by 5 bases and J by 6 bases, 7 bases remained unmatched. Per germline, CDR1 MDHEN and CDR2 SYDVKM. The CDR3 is CASSTIGTGSEAFF. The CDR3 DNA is TGTGCCAGCAGTACGATCGGGACAGGGTCTGAAGCTTTCTTT. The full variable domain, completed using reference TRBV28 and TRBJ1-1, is DVKVTQSSRYLVKRTGEKVFLECVQDMDHENMFWYRQDPGLGLRLIYFSYDVKMKEKGDIPEGYSVSREKKERFSLILESASTNQTSMYLCASSTIGTGSEAFFGQGTRLTVV.

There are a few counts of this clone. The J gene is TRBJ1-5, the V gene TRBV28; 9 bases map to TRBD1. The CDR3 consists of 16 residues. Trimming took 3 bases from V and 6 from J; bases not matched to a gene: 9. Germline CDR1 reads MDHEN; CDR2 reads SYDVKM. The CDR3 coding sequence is TGTGCCAGCAGTTTTCTAACAGGGGGCGATTTTCAGCCCCAGCATTTT. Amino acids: CASSFLTGGDFQPQHF. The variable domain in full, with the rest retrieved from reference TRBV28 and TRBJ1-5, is DVKVTQSSRYLVKRTGEKVFLECVQDMDHENMFWYRQDPGLGLRLIYFSYDVKMKEKGDIPEGYSVSREKKERFSLILESASTNQTSMYLCASSFLTGGDFQPQHFGDGTRLSIL.

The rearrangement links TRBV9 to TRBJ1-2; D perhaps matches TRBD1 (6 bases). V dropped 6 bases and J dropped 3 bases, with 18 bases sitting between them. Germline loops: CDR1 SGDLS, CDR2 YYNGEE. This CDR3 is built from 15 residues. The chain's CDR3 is CASTSWGGPHYGYTF. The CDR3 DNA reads TGTGCCAGCACCTCCTGGGGGGGCCCTCACTATGGCTACACCTTC.

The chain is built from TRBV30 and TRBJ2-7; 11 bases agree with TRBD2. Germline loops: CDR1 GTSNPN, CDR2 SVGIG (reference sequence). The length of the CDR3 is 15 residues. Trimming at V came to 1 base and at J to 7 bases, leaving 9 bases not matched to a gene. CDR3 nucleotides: TGTGCCTGGAGTGCCGAACTAGCGGGAGTGGGTGAGCAGTACTTC. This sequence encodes CAWSAELAGVGEQYF. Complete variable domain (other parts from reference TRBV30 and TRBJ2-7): SQTIHQWPATLVQPVGSPLSLECTVEGTSNPNLYWYRQAAGRGLQLLFYSVGIGQISSEVPQNLSASRPQDRQFILSSKKLLLSDSGFYLCAWSAELAGVGEQYFGPGTRLTVT.

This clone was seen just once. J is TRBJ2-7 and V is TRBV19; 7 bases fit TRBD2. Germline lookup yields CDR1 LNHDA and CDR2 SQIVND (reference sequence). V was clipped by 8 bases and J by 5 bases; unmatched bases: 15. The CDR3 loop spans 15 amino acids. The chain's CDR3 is CASSPWGRERDEQYF. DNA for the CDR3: TGTGCCAGTTCGCCATGGGGGAGGGAAAGAGACGAGCAGTACTTC.

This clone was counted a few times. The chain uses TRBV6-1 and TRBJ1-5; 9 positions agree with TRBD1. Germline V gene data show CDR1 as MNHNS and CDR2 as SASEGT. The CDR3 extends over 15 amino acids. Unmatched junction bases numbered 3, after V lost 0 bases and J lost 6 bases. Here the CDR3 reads CASSEAGQGLQPQHF. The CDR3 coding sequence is TGTGCCAGCAGTGAAGCCGGACAGGGGCTTCAGCCCCAGCATTTT.

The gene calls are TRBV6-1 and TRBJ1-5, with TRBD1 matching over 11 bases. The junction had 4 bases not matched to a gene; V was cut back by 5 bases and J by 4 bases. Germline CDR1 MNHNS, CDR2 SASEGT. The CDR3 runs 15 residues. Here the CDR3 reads CASSSWDRGNQPQHF. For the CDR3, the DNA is TGTGCCAGCAGTTCCTGGGACAGGGGGAATCAGCCCCAGCATTTT.

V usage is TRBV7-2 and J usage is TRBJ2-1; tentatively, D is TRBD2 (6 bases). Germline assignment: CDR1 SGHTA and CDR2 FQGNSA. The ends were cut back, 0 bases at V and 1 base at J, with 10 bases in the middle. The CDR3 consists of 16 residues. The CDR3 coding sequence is TGTGCCAGCAGCTTAGCGACAAGCGGGTCCTACAATGAGCAGTTCTTC. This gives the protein CASSLATSGSYNEQFF. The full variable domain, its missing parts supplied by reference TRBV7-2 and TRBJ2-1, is GAGVSQSPSNKVTEKGKDVELRCDPISGHTALYWYRQSLGQGLEFLIYFQGNSAPDKSGLPSDRFSAERTGGSVSTLTIQRTQQEDSAVYLCASSLATSGSYNEQFFGPGTRLTVL.

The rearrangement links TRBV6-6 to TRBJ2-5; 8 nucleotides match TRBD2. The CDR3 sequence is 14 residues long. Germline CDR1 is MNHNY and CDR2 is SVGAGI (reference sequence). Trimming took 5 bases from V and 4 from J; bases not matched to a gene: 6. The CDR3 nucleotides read TGTGCCAGCAGTGGCAGCGGGGGCCCAGAGACCCAGTACTTC. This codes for CASSGSGGPETQYF.

In DNA, the CDR3 is TGTGCCAGCAGCGTAGATGGGGGGAATCAGCCCCAGCATTTT. This sequence encodes CASSVDGGNQPQHF. The rearrangement links TRBV9 to TRBJ1-5; D possibly corresponds to TRBD1 (5 bases). The V end lost 0 bases, the J end lost 4 bases, and 8 bases lay between the germline ends. This CDR3 region has 14 residues. Germline CDR1 and CDR2: SGDLS and YYNGEE.

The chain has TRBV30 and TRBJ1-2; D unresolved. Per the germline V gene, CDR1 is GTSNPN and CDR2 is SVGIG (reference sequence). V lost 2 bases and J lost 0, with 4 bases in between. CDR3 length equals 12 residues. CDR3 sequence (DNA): TGTGCCTGGAGTTTATCTAACTATGGCTACACCTTC. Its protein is CAWSLSNYGYTF.

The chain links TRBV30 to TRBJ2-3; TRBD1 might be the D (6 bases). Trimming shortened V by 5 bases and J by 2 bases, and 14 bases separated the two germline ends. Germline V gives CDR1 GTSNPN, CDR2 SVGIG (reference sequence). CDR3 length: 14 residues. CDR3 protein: CAWLDRTITDTQYF. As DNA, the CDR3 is TGTGCCTGGTTAGACAGGACGATCACAGATACGCAGTATTTT. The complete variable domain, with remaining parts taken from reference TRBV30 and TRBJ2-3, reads SQTIHQWPATLVQPVGSPLSLECTVEGTSNPNLYWYRQAAGRGLQLLFYSVGIGQISSEVPQNLSASRPQDRQFILSSKKLLLSDSGFYLCAWLDRTITDTQYFGPGTRLTVL.

The CDR3 DNA sequence: TGTGCCAGCAGTTCGGGACTTGAGCCCGATACGCAGTATTTT. This translates into CASSSGLEPDTQYF. The genes are TRBV28 and TRBJ2-3, with a tentative D call TRBD2 (6 bases). Germline lookup yields CDR1 MDHEN and CDR2 SYDVKM. Trimming stripped 4 bases from V and 6 bases from J, with 14 bases between. CDR3 length equals 14 residues.

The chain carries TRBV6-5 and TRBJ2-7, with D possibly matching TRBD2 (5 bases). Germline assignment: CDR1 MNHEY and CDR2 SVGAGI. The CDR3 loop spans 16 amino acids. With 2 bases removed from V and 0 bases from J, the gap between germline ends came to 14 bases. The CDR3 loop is CASSYVLFGSSYEQYF. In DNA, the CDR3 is TGTGCCAGCAGTTACGTTTTATTTGGGAGCTCCTACGAGCAGTACTTC.

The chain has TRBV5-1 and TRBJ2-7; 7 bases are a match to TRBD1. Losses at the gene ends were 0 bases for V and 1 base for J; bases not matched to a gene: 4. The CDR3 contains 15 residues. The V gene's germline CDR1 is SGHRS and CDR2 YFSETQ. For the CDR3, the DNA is TGCGCCAGCAGCTTGGGGCCGGGACAGTCCTACGAGCAGTACTTC. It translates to CASSLGPGQSYEQYF. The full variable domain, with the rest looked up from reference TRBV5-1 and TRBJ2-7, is KAGVTQTPRYLIKTRGQQVTLSCSPISGHRSVSWYQQTPGQGLQFLFEYFSETQRNKGNFPGRFSGRQFSNSRSEMNVSTLELGDSALYLCASSLGPGQSYEQYFGPGTRLTVT.

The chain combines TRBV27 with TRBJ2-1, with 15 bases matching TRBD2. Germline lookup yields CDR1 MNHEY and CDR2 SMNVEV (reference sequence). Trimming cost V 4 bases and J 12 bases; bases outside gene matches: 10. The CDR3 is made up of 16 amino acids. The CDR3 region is CASSSGLAGGPARQFF. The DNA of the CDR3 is TGTGCCAGCAGTTCAGGACTAGCGGGAGGGCCGGCCAGGCAGTTCTTC.

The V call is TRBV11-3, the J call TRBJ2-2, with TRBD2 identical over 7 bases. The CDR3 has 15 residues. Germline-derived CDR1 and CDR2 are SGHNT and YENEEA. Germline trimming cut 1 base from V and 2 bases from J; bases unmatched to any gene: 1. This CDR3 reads CASSLGGGNTGELFF. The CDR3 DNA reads TGTGCCAGCAGCTTAGGCGGGGGTAACACCGGGGAGCTGTTTTTT.

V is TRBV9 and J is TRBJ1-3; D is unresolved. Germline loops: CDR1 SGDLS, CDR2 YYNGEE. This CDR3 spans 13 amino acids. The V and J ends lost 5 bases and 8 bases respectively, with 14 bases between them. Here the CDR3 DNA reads TGTGCCAGCAGACGAGAGGACGGGGACACCATATATTTT. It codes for CASRREDGDTIYF.

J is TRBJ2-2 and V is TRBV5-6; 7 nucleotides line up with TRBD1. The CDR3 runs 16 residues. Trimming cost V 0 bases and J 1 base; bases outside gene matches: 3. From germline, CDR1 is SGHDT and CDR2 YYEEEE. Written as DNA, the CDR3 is TGTGCCAGCAGCTTGGATACAGGGGTGAACACCGGGGAGCTGTTTTTT. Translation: CASSLDTGVNTGELFF.

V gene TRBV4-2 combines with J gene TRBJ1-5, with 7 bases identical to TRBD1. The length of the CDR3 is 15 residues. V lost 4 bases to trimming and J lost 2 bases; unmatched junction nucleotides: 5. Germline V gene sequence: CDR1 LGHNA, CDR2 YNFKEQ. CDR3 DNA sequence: TGTGCCAGCAGCCGACAGGGTTTCGGCAATCAGCCCCAGCATTTT. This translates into CASSRQGFGNQPQHF.

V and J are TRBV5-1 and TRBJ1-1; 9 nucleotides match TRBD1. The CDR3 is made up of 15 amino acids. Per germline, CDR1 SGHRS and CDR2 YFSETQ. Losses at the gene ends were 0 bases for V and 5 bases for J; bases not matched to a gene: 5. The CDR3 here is CASSLGDRGGTEAFF. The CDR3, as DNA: TGCGCCAGCAGCTTGGGCGACAGGGGGGGAACTGAAGCTTTCTTT.

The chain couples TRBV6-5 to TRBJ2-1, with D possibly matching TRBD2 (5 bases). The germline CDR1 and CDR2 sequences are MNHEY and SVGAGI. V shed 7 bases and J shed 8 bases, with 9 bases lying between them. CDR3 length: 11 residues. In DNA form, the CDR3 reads TGTGCCAGCATCCTCGGGGATGAGCAGTTCTTC. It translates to CASILGDEQFF.

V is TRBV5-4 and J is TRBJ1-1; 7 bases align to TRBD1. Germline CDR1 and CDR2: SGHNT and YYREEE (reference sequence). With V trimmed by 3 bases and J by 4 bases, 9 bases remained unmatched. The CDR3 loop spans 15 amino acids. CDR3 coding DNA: TGTGCCAGCAGCTCGTCGACAGGGTATGTCACTGAAGCTTTCTTT. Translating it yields CASSSSTGYVTEAFF.

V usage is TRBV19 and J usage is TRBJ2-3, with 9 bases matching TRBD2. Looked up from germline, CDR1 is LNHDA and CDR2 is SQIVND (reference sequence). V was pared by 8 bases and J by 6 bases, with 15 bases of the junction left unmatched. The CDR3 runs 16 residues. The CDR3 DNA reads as TGTGCCAGTGCCGTTACGATAGCGGGAGTGGGGGATACGCAGTATTTT. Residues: CASAVTIAGVGDTQYF.

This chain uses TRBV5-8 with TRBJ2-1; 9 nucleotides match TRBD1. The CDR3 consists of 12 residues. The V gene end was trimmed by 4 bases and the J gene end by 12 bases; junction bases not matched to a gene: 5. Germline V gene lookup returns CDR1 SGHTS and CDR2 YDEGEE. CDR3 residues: CASSQTGGLQFF. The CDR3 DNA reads TGTGCCAGCAGCCAAACAGGGGGCTTGCAGTTCTTC.